These T cell receptor beta chains were read from a single sample in a study of cytomegalovirus exposure and HLA in healthy donors. Sequenced by immunoSEQ multiplex PCR; TCRdb stores in-frame clones only, minus some. The data hold about 220,000 clones, with around 76% observed a single time. The sample taken for sequencing was PBMCs. Receptor source: a man aged 40-55 years in good health and CMV-seropositive. Each CDR3 is given with its conserved first and last residue. Fields, in order: clone size, V gene, J gene, D gene, CDR3 protein, CDR3 DNA. The D gene is left open where the match is weak. Expanded clones are given a class, and other clones once, few, many or no size at all.

size: NA; V: TRBV6-5; J: TRBJ1-2; D: TRBD1; CDR3: CASRADRGLDGYTF; DNA: TGTGCCAGCAGAGCGGACAGGGGGCTGGATGGCTACACCTTC
size: NA; V: TRBV6-1; J: TRBJ1-1; D: NA; CDR3: CASSEVGGRNLNTEAFF; DNA: TGTGCCAGCAGTGAAGTGGGTGGCAGGAACCTGAACACTGAAGCTTTCTTT
size: few; V: TRBV5-4; J: TRBJ2-3; D: TRBD2; CDR3: CASSVPSGGPTDTQYF; DNA: TGTGCCAGCAGCGTTCCGTCGGGAGGGCCCACAGATACGCAGTATTTT
size: NA; V: TRBV29-1; J: TRBJ2-5; D: NA; CDR3: CSVAGIYKETQYF; DNA: TGCAGCGTGGCCGGGATCTACAAAGAGACCCAGTACTTC
size: NA; V: TRBV23-1; J: TRBJ1-2; D: NA; CDR3: CASSCQGFVGYGYTF; DNA: TGCGCCAGCAGTTGTCAGGGGTTTGTAGGCTATGGCTACACCTTC
size: NA; V: TRBV5-1; J: TRBJ1-2; D: NA; CDR3: CASSLAVDSYGYTF; DNA: TGCGCCAGCAGCTTGGCAGTTGACAGCTATGGCTACACCTTC
size: NA; V: TRBV7-9; J: TRBJ2-3; D: TRBD2; CDR3: CASSSLGLAGGSLTDTQYF; DNA: TGTGCCAGCAGCTCCCTCGGACTAGCGGGAGGCTCTCTCACAGATACGCAGTATTTT
size: NA; V: TRBV7-3; J: TRBJ2-5; D: TRBD2; CDR3: CASSLGTSGREGETQYF; DNA: TGTGCCAGCAGCTTAGGGACTAGCGGGAGGGAAGGCGAGACCCAGTACTTC
size: NA; V: TRBV5-1; J: TRBJ1-5; D: TRBD1; CDR3: CASSKGQGSQPQHF; DNA: TGCGCCAGCAGCAAGGGACAGGGAAGTCAGCCCCAGCATTTT
size: NA; V: TRBV7-3; J: TRBJ2-3; D: TRBD1; CDR3: CASSPRGQGTDTQYF; DNA: TGTGCCAGCAGCCCAAGGGGACAGGGGACAGATACGCAGTATTTT
size: NA; V: TRBV6-5; J: TRBJ2-2; D: TRBD1; CDR3: CASSYPRTGNTGELFF; DNA: TGTGCCAGCAGTTACCCGCGGACAGGCAACACCGGGGAGCTGTTTTTT
size: NA; V: TRBV9; J: TRBJ1-1; D: NA; CDR3: CASSPVEDTEAFF; DNA: TGTGCCAGCAGCCCCGTCGAGGACACTGAAGCTTTCTTT
size: NA; V: TRBV6-4; J: TRBJ2-1; D: NA; CDR3: CASSEGAADEQFF; DNA: TGTGCCAGCAGTGAGGGGGCGGCGGATGAGCAGTTCTTC
size: once; V: TRBV7-9; J: TRBJ1-1; D: TRBD1; CDR3: CASSLGQGGDTEAFF; DNA: TGTGCCAGCAGCCTAGGACAGGGGGGGGACACTGAAGCTTTCTTT
size: once; V: TRBV30; J: TRBJ1-3; D: NA; CDR3: CAWSHRENTIYF; DNA: TGTGCCTGGAGCCATCGGGAAAACACCATATATTTT
size: NA; V: TRBV7-9; J: TRBJ2-2; D: NA; CDR3: CASSPLQGFSGELFF; DNA: TGTGCCAGCAGCCCCCTTCAGGGGTTCTCGGGGGAGCTGTTTTTT
size: NA; V: TRBV7-8; J: TRBJ1-2; D: TRBD1; CDR3: CASSPPDRVNYKGYTF; DNA: TGTGCCAGCAGCCCCCCAGACAGGGTGAATTATAAGGGCTACACCTTC
size: NA; V: TRBV6-6; J: TRBJ2-1; D: TRBD2; CDR3: CASSSYPTSGQEQFF; DNA: TGTGCCAGCAGTTCCTACCCCACTAGCGGCCAGGAGCAGTTCTTC
size: NA; V: TRBV2; J: TRBJ2-1; D: TRBD1; CDR3: CASIRTGGNEQFF; DNA: TGTGCCAGCATCCGGACAGGGGGCAATGAGCAGTTCTTC
size: once; V: TRBV2; J: TRBJ1-5; D: NA; CDR3: CASSGSLGNQPQHF; DNA: TGTGCCAGCAGTGGGAGTTTGGGCAATCAGCCCCAGCATTTT
size: NA; V: TRBV7-3; J: TRBJ2-1; D: NA; CDR3: CASSTRGTVSYNEQFF; DNA: TGTGCCAGCAGCACACGAGGGACTGTATCGTACAATGAGCAGTTCTTC
size: NA; V: TRBV4-1; J: TRBJ2-5; D: TRBD2; CDR3: CASSHGTSGFGETQYF; DNA: TGCGCCAGCAGCCACGGTACTAGCGGGTTTGGAGAGACCCAGTACTTC
size: NA; V: TRBV2; J: TRBJ1-4; D: TRBD1; CDR3: CASSGQGLGNEKLFF; DNA: TGTGCCAGCAGTGGACAGGGGTTGGGTAATGAAAAACTGTTTTTT
size: few; V: TRBV5-1; J: TRBJ1-5; D: NA; CDR3: CASSLDTKDSNQPQHF; DNA: TGCGCCAGCAGCTTGGACACTAAAGATAGCAATCAGCCCCAGCATTTT
size: NA; V: TRBV28; J: TRBJ1-5; D: NA; CDR3: CASRAHGNQPQHF; DNA: TGTGCCAGCAGGGCCCACGGCAATCAGCCCCAGCATTTT
size: NA; V: TRBV10-2; J: TRBJ2-7; D: NA; CDR3: CASRQGIYEQYF; DNA: TGCGCCAGCAGACAGGGAATCTACGAGCAGTACTTC
size: NA; V: TRBV18; J: TRBJ1-5; D: NA; CDR3: CASSPTGLGQPQHF; DNA: TGTGCCAGCTCACCCACAGGGCTGGGGCAGCCCCAGCATTTT
size: NA; V: TRBV11-2; J: TRBJ1-1; D: NA; CDR3: CASKSTAGNTEAFF; DNA: TGTGCCAGCAAGTCGACAGCGGGAAACACTGAAGCTTTCTTT
size: NA; V: TRBV2; J: TRBJ2-7; D: NA; CDR3: CASPSRAYEQYF; DNA: TGTGCCAGCCCCTCGCGGGCATACGAGCAGTACTTC
size: NA; V: TRBV5-1; J: TRBJ1-3; D: NA; CDR3: CASSPGSDSFFGNTIYF; DNA: TGCGCCAGCAGCCCGGGGTCGGACTCATTCTTTGGAAACACCATATATTTT
size: NA; V: TRBV21-1; J: TRBJ1-1; D: NA; CDR3: CASSKALSGRTEAFF; DNA: TGTGCCAGCAGCAAAGCGCTTTCGGGGAGGACTGAAGCTTTCTTT
size: few; V: TRBV6-1; J: TRBJ2-3; D: TRBD2; CDR3: CASSEVRGAGVADTQYF; DNA: TGTGCCAGCAGTGAGGTTCGGGGAGCGGGAGTTGCAGATACGCAGTATTTT
size: NA; V: TRBV28; J: TRBJ1-5; D: NA; CDR3: CASSGGRSHSNQPQHF; DNA: TGTGCCAGCAGTGGGGGCAGGAGTCATAGCAATCAGCCCCAGCATTTT
size: NA; V: TRBV11-1; J: TRBJ1-3; D: NA; CDR3: CASSWDTSGNTIYF; DNA: TGTGCCAGCAGCTGGGACACTTCTGGAAACACCATATATTTT
size: NA; V: TRBV12-5; J: TRBJ1-1; D: NA; CDR3: CASGLGWGVNTEAFF; DNA: TGTGCTAGTGGTTTGGGATGGGGGGTGAACACTGAAGCTTTCTTT
size: once; V: TRBV9; J: TRBJ2-7; D: NA; CDR3: CASSVGARSYEQYF; DNA: TGTGCCAGCAGCGTAGGTGCCAGGTCCTACGAGCAGTACTTC
size: NA; V: TRBV19; J: TRBJ2-2; D: TRBD2; CDR3: CASSIISGTTYTGELFF; DNA: TGTGCCAGTAGTATAATCTCCGGGACTACCTACACCGGGGAGCTGTTTTTT
size: NA; V: TRBV6-1; J: TRBJ2-5; D: NA; CDR3: CASSELGGTGQETQYF; DNA: TGTGCCAGCAGTGAATTGGGGGGGACAGGTCAAGAGACCCAGTACTTC
size: NA; V: TRBV6-6; J: TRBJ2-7; D: TRBD2; CDR3: CASSYPNSGKAYEQYF; DNA: TGTGCCAGCAGTTACCCAAATAGCGGGAAGGCCTACGAGCAGTACTTC
size: NA; V: TRBV5-1; J: TRBJ2-2; D: NA; CDR3: CASRQGGALIQENTGELFF; DNA: TGCGCCAGCAGACAGGGTGGGGCTTTAATACAGGAAAACACCGGGGAGCTGTTTTTT
size: once; V: TRBV30; J: TRBJ2-3; D: NA; CDR3: CAWSSLAFDTQYF; DNA: TGTGCCTGGAGTTCGCTAGCGTTTGATACGCAGTATTTT
size: NA; V: TRBV27; J: TRBJ2-7; D: NA; CDR3: CATQGDNAYEQYF; DNA: TGTGCCACCCAGGGTGACAACGCCTACGAGCAGTACTTC
size: NA; V: TRBV6-1; J: TRBJ2-3; D: NA; CDR3: CASATGLTDTQYF; DNA: TGTGCCAGCGCTACAGGTTTAACAGATACGCAGTATTTT
size: few; V: TRBV4-2; J: TRBJ1-3; D: NA; CDR3: CASREFLSSGNTIYF; DNA: TGTGCCAGCAGGGAGTTTCTAAGCTCTGGAAACACCATATATTTT
size: NA; V: TRBV5-8; J: TRBJ1-5; D: TRBD1; CDR3: CASSLNRGATNQPQHF; DNA: TGTGCCAGCAGCTTGAACAGGGGGGCAACAAATCAGCCCCAGCATTTT
size: NA; V: TRBV9; J: TRBJ1-1; D: NA; CDR3: CASSVAPSGNTEAFF; DNA: TGTGCCAGCAGCGTAGCTCCTTCAGGGAACACTGAAGCTTTCTTT
size: NA; V: TRBV10-3; J: TRBJ2-2; D: NA; CDR3: CAISESYELFF; DNA: TGTGCCATCAGTGAGTCGTATGAGCTGTTTTTT
size: few; V: TRBV6-1; J: TRBJ1-5; D: TRBD1; CDR3: CASSEWGQRGNQPQHF; DNA: TGTGCCAGCAGTGAATGGGGACAGCGGGGCAATCAGCCCCAGCATTTT
size: few; V: TRBV7-9; J: TRBJ2-5; D: TRBD2; CDR3: CASTSGTRGAQETQYF; DNA: TGTGCCAGCACCTCGGGGACTAGGGGGGCACAAGAGACCCAGTACTTC
size: once; V: TRBV19; J: TRBJ1-5; D: TRBD1; CDR3: CASSPRGAGGRNQPQHF; DNA: TGTGCCAGTAGTCCCCGAGGGGCAGGGGGCCGCAATCAGCCCCAGCATTTT
size: NA; V: TRBV9; J: TRBJ1-2; D: NA; CDR3: CASSVNLANYGYTF; DNA: TGTGCCAGCAGCGTAAATCTAGCTAACTATGGCTACACCTTC
size: NA; V: TRBV4-2; J: TRBJ2-3; D: TRBD2; CDR3: CASSQVGGRAGTDTQYF; DNA: TGTGCCAGCAGCCAAGTTGGCGGGAGGGCCGGCACAGATACGCAGTATTTT
size: once; V: TRBV11-2; J: TRBJ2-1; D: NA; CDR3: CASSLDSHNEQFF; DNA: TGTGCCAGCAGCCTGGACTCGCACAATGAGCAGTTCTTC
size: NA; V: TRBV30; J: TRBJ1-1; D: NA; CDR3: CAWRYNTEAFF; DNA: TGTGCCTGGAGATATAACACTGAAGCTTTCTTT
size: NA; V: TRBV2; J: TRBJ1-5; D: TRBD1; CDR3: CASSAGGTGASNQPQHF; DNA: TGTGCCAGCAGTGCCGGAGGGACAGGAGCTAGCAATCAGCCCCAGCATTTT
size: NA; V: TRBV2; J: TRBJ2-7; D: TRBD1; CDR3: CASSGTVSYEQYF; DNA: TGTGCCAGCAGCGGGACAGTTTCCTACGAGCAGTACTTC
size: NA; V: TRBV7-9; J: TRBJ2-3; D: NA; CDR3: CASSLGRGSTDTQYF; DNA: TGTGCCAGCAGCTTAGGGAGGGGAAGCACAGATACGCAGTATTTT